This T cell receptor beta chain originates from a study of radiotherapy plus CTLA-4 blockade in lung cancer (dated by TCRdb to 2017 to 2018). Study-level background: Objective responses occurred in around 20% of enrolled patients, and around 29% achieved disease control.

As for this clone: Its antigen is not yet known. No base quality values were provided; no much bigger clone lies one nucleotide off.

CDR1 is given as MNHEY and CDR2 as SMNVEV, both from the germline V gene (reference sequence). CDR3 length: 13 amino acids, cysteine to phenylalanine. Kept here is only the CDR3 DNA, which spans 39 bases and is read in frame from base 1. The junction shows trimming of 5 bases on V and 5 bases on J, plus 10 bases between the germline ends. What the authors observed across the whole study: After treatment with radiotherapy and ipilimumab, TCR clones that originated in tumors expanded in peripheral blood. Increased serum interferon-beta after radiation, together with early dynamic changes in blood T cell clones, were reported to be the strongest predictors of response.

Focal radiation therapy combined with CTLA-4 blockade (ipilimumab) was tested in patients with chemo-refractory metastatic non-small-cell lung cancer. The library was obtained by the immunoSEQ multiplex PCR assay. Here the immuneACCESS table is served through TCRdb, limited to in-frame sequences with V and J called. Missing clones are a known gap in these copies; in checked studies unresolved V genes cover under half, and the rest lacks a known reason. The sample contains roughly 98,000 clones, roughly four fifths of them found a single time. The ten largest make up more than 14% of the sample. This chain is built from TRBV27 and TRBJ2-4; the D gene identity is not certain. Specimen: peripheral blood, collected from a patient treated with radiotherapy plus ipilimumab. The clonotype originates from a human donor with non-small cell lung cancer that progressed on radiotherapy plus ipilimumab. The nucleotide sequence is TGTGCCAGCAGTCCCAATACGGAAAACATTCAGTACTTC. Its protein is CASSPNTENIQYF.